This entry features one T cell receptor (beta chain) sequence. This sample is drawn from a study of blood T cell repertoires in COVID-19. Turning to the study itself: PBMCs, B-cell-depleted T cells, or T cells were the source of the cDNA or gDNA that made up the material.

Measured with immunoSEQ multiplex PCR; TCRdb has only the in-frame clones, and not every one. Here the sample spans approximately 82,000 clones, roughly 78% being singletons. Source material: peripheral blood. This receptor was identified in a man in his fifties with active or convalescent COVID-19.

As DNA, the CDR3 is TGCGCCAGCAGCCAACAGGGGGCAGATGATGAAAAACTGTTTTTT. Translation: CASSQQGADDEKLFF. The gene calls are TRBV4-1 and TRBJ1-4; 8 bases align to TRBD1. Germline assignment: CDR1 MGHRA and CDR2 YSYEKL. Trimming removed 2 bases from V and 6 bases from J; junction bases left unmatched: 5. The CDR3 sequence is 15 residues long.